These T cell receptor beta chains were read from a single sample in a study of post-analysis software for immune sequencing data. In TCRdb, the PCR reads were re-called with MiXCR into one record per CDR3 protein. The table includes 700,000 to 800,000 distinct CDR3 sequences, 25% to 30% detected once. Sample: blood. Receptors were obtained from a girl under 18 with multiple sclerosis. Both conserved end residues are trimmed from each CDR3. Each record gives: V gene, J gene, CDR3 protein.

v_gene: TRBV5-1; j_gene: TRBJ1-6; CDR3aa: ASSSWTGPGGSYNSPLH
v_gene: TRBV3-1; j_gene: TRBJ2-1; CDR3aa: ASSQDSGIYNEQF
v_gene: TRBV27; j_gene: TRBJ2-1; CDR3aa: ASSLTLGRLAPNEQF
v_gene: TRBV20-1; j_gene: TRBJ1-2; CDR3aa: GVIVQEGGYT
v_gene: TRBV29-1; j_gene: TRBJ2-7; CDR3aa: SVEGRGSSYEQY
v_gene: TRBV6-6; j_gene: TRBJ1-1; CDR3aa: ASRAQVNTEAF
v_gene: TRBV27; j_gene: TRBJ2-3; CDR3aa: ASSPRGGGADTRY
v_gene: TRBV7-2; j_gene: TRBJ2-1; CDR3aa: ASSLMGKREQF
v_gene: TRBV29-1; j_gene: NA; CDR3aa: SVEGERASSYNEQY
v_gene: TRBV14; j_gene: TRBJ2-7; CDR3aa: ASSQDYGTGKQY
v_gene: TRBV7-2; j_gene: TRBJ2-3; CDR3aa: ASSLTGTPGSTQY
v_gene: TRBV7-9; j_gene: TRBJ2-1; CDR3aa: ASNKIAGGYNEQF
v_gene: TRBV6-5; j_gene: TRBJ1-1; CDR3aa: ASSYFQNTEAF
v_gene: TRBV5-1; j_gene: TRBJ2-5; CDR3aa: ASSSGRTQETQY
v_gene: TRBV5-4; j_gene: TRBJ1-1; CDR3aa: ASSNPSTEAF
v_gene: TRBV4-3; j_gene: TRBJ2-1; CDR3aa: ASSQALRTSSYNEQF
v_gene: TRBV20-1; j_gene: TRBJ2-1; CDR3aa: SARDVRPGPDGLAGMGINNEQF
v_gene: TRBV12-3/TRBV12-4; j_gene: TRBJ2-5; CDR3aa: ASSSSGVKTQY
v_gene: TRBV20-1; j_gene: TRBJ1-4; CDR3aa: SARAPGQSNEKLF
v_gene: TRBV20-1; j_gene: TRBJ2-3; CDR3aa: SAMLRRAGTQY
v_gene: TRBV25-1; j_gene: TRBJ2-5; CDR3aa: ASSEFTTGLETQY
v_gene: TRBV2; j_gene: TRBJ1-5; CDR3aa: ASSETTGRGQPQH
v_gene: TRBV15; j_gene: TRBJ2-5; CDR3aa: ATSAIRETQY
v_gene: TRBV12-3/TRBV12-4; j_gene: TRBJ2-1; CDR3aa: ASRMGLAGPNEQF
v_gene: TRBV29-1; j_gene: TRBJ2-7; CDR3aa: SVTSGSSYEQY
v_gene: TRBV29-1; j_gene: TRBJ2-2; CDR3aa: SVTKGLAATGELF
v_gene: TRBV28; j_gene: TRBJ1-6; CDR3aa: ASTLVGYSPLH
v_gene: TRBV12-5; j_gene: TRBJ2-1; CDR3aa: ASGLPTGAQF
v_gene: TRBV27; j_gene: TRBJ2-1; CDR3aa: ASHLHGTGGGNEQF
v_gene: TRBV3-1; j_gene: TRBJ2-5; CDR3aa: ASSQSIEETQY
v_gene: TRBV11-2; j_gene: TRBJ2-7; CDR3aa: ASSFNADSYEQY
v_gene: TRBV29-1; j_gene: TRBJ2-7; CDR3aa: SAQTAGGYEQY
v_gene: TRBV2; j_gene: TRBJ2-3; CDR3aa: ASSDDTDTQY
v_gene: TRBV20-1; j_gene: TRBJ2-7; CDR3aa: SASRDRGRDEQY
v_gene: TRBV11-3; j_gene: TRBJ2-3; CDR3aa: ASSFGLAGDTDTQY
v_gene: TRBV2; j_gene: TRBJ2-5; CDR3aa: ASKWTAQETQY
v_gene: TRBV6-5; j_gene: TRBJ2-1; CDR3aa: ASSYLQSLEQF
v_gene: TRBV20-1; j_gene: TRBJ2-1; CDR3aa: SPTVGGNEQF
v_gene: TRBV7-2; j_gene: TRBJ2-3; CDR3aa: ASSLDGGIGNTQY
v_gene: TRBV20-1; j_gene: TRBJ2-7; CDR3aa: SARTGGGKAYEQY
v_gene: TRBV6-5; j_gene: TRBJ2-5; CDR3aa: ASSWTGMETQY
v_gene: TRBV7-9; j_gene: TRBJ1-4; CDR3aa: ASSRGQNNNEKLF
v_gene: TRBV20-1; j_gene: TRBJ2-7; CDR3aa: SADLGRAYEQY